These 18 T cell receptor beta chains came from one sample sequenced in a study of blood T cell repertoires in COVID-19. Sequencing was performed with immunoSEQ multiplex PCR; in TCRdb, only in-frame clones are kept and a portion is missing. The sample consists of roughly 79,000 clones, around 80% of them appearing once. Sequenced: peripheral blood. These receptors originate from a man in his 60s with active or convalescent COVID-19.

V gene TRBV6-4 combines with J gene TRBJ2-3, with 9 bases that match TRBD2. In germline, CDR1 is MRHNA, CDR2 SNTAGT. V dropped 6 bases and J dropped 4; count of bases not matched to a gene: 11. The CDR3 has 16 residues. CDR3 sequence reads: CASRGEGTSSADTQYF. The CDR3 region has the DNA TGTGCCAGCAGAGGTGAAGGGACTAGCTCAGCAGATACGCAGTATTTT.

This chain joins TRBV30 and TRBJ1-5; weak D call: TRBD1 (6 bases). Germline CDR1 is GTSNPN and CDR2 is SVGIG (reference sequence). The V gene lost 0 bases and the J gene lost 0 bases, with 12 bases spanning the gap. The CDR3 runs 16 residues. CDR3 sequence (DNA): TGTGCCTGGAGTGTACGGACAGATTTTAGCAATCAGCCCCAGCATTTT. It specifies CAWSVRTDFSNQPQHF.

For the CDR3, the DNA is TGTGCCAGCAGCGTAGAAGCTAGCGGGGGTTTCAGGGAGCAGTTCTTC. Translated: CASSVEASGGFREQFF. The V and J genes are TRBV9 and TRBJ2-1, with 10 bases fitting TRBD2. Germline V gene data show CDR1 as SGDLS and CDR2 as YYNGEE. CDR3 size: 16 residues. V lost 0 bases and J lost 10; bases outside the gene matches: 10.

This sequence joins TRBV5-6 and TRBJ1-3; D remains unclear. The CDR3 contains 18 residues. Germline-derived CDR1 and CDR2 are SGHDT and YYEEEE. V lost 0 bases and J lost 0, with 16 bases in between. For the CDR3, the DNA is TGTGCCAGCAGCTTGGCCCGGAGGAGAGGCCCCTCTGGAAACACCATATATTTT. Amino acid sequence: CASSLARRRGPSGNTIYF.

The V call is TRBV6-1, the J call TRBJ1-1, with 7 bases matching TRBD1. Per germline, CDR1 MNHNS and CDR2 SASEGT. The CDR3 length is 16 residues. V shed 3 bases, J shed 4 bases, and the junction held 11 bases outside the gene matches. CDR3 nucleotide sequence: TGTGCCAGCAGTGAGAGGGCGACAGGGAAGGGCACTGAAGCTTTCTTT. Its translation: CASSERATGKGTEAFF.

This rearrangement joins TRBV4-1 to TRBJ2-2; D uncertain. The CDR3 loop spans 13 amino acids. CDR1 is MGHRA, CDR2 YSYEKL, per germline. V was clipped by 2 bases and J by 2 bases, with 3 bases between them. CDR3 sequence reads: CASSQSNTGELFF. The CDR3 coding sequence is TGCGCCAGCAGCCAAAGCAACACCGGGGAGCTGTTTTTT.

This clone was observed a handful of times. An end of the junction differs from the germline gene, which may be a read error. The chain carries TRBV19 and TRBJ1-1, with TRBD1 matching 7 bases. The CDR3 length is 14 residues. Germline V gene lookup returns CDR1 LNHDA and CDR2 SQIVND (reference sequence). The CDR3 DNA reads as TGTGCCAGTAGTCTAGACAGGGAAGACACTGAAGCTTTCTTT. It is translated as CASSLDREDTEAFF. The variable domain in full, completed from reference TRBV19 and TRBJ1-1, reads DGGITQSPKYLFRKEGQNVTLSCEQNLNHDAMYWYRQDPGQGLRLIYYSQIVNDFQKGDIAEGYSVSREKKESFPLTVTSAQKNPTAFYLCASSLDREDTEAFFGQGTRLTVV.

This chain links TRBV7-9 with TRBJ1-2, with D tentatively TRBD1 (6 bases). The germline gives CDR1 SEHNR, CDR2 FQNEAQ (reference sequence). Trimming stripped 1 base from V and 7 bases from J, with 10 bases between. CDR3 length equals 13 residues. CDR3 sequence reads: CASSLGQDLGYTF. For the CDR3, the DNA is TGTGCCAGCAGCTTAGGACAGGACCTTGGCTACACCTTC.

The chain employs TRBV7-2 and TRBJ1-3; 9 bases agree with TRBD1. The CDR3 loop spans 20 amino acids. The trim removed 0 bases at V and 0 bases at J, leaving 12 bases unmatched. Germline CDR1 SGHTA, CDR2 FQGNSA. CDR3 DNA sequence: TGTGCCAGCAGCTTAGCTTCCCCCGGGACAGGGCTTTTCTCTGGAAACACCATATATTTT. Amino acids: CASSLASPGTGLFSGNTIYF.

The chain combines TRBV2 with TRBJ2-2; TRBD2 matches 10 bases. Germline V CDR1 and CDR2: SNHLY, FYNNEI. V lost 3 bases to trimming and J lost 6 bases; unmatched junction nucleotides: 1. The CDR3 sequence is 14 residues long. The CDR3 DNA is TGTGCCAGCAGTGAGCTAGCGGGGGCCGGGGAGCTGTTTTTT. It yields the protein CASSELAGAGELFF.

V is TRBV7-9 and J is TRBJ2-3; TRBD2 might be the D (5 bases). The V gene's germline CDR1 is SEHNR and CDR2 FQNEAQ (reference sequence). Trimming took off 10 bases at V and 6 bases at J, with 17 bases between the two ends. This CDR3 has 13 amino acids. The CDR3: CAIHGLATDTQYF. CDR3 sequence (DNA): TGTGCCATCCACGGGCTAGCTACCGATACGCAGTATTTT. The entire variable domain, with the rest obtained from reference TRBV7-9 and TRBJ2-3, is as follows: DTGVSQNPRHKITKRGQNVTFRCDPISEHNRLYWYRQTLGQGPEFLTYFQNEAQLEKSRLLSDRFSAERPKGSFSTLEIQRTEQGDSAMYLCAIHGLATDTQYFGPGTRLTVL.

Comments on this clone: This same CDR3 is encoded by further DNA sequences in the sample. This chain uses TRBV5-1 with TRBJ2-7; 7 nucleotides match TRBD1. The CDR3 covers 13 residues. Germline CDR1 reads SGHRS; CDR2 reads YFSETQ. V dropped 4 bases and J dropped 2; count of bases not matched to a gene: 3. The CDR3: CASSRQGPYEQYF. The CDR3 DNA reads as TGCGCCAGCAGCAGACAGGGACCCTACGAGCAGTACTTC.

J is TRBJ1-1 and V is TRBV5-1; D gene uncertain. Trimming stripped 0 bases from V and 0 bases from J, with 6 bases between. Looked up from germline, CDR1 is SGHRS and CDR2 is YFSETQ. CDR3 length equals 14 residues. CDR3 sequence reads: CASSLAGMNTEAFF. The CDR3 DNA reads as TGCGCCAGCAGCTTGGCGGGGATGAACACTGAAGCTTTCTTT.

The gene calls are TRBV6-2 or TRBV6-3 and TRBJ1-1, with 9 bases fitting TRBD1. This CDR3 has 17 residues. V shed 5 bases and J 3 bases; nucleotides not matched to a gene: 13. Germline CDR1 reads MNHEY; CDR2 reads SVGEGT. CDR3 sequence reads: CASSNRDRGFGDTEAFF. The CDR3 nucleotides read TGTGCCAGCAGTAACCGAGACAGGGGGTTCGGCGACACTGAAGCTTTCTTT.

The chain couples TRBV7-9 to TRBJ2-3, with 10 bases lining up with TRBD2. Germline CDR1 is SEHNR and CDR2 is FQNEAQ (reference sequence). This CDR3 is built from 13 residues. The CDR3 sequence is CAVAGGGTDTQYF. The CDR3 bases are TGTGCAGTAGCGGGGGGCGGCACAGATACGCAGTATTTT.

CDR3 nucleotide sequence: TGTGCCAGCAGCCTCACTCGACTAGGGGACACTGAAGCTTTCTTT. Its translation is CASSLTRLGDTEAFF. The genes are TRBV7-9 and TRBJ1-1; TRBD1 is a possible D gene (5 bases). From germline, CDR1 is SEHNR and CDR2 FQNEAQ (reference sequence). The CDR3 loop spans 15 amino acids. V lost 5 bases, J lost 3 bases, and 16 bases lay in between.

The J gene is TRBJ2-3, the V gene TRBV4-2, with TRBD2 identical over 7 bases. Germline values: CDR1 LGHNA, CDR2 YNFKEQ. This CDR3 region has 16 residues. V was pared by 0 bases and J by 1 base, with 4 bases of the junction left unmatched. This chain's CDR3 is CASSQEASGGTDTQYF. CDR3 DNA: TGTGCCAGCAGCCAAGAGGCTAGCGGTGGCACAGATACGCAGTATTTT.

This chain connects TRBV28 to TRBJ1-2; D is perhaps TRBD1 (6 bases). The V gene's germline CDR1 is MDHEN and CDR2 SYDVKM. The CDR3 runs 14 residues. The germline V and J ends were trimmed by 4 bases and 7 bases, with 16 bases remaining between them. The CDR3 spells CASSSGTPRGGYTF. CDR3 in DNA: TGTGCCAGCAGTTCCGGGACACCCAGAGGTGGCTACACCTTC.